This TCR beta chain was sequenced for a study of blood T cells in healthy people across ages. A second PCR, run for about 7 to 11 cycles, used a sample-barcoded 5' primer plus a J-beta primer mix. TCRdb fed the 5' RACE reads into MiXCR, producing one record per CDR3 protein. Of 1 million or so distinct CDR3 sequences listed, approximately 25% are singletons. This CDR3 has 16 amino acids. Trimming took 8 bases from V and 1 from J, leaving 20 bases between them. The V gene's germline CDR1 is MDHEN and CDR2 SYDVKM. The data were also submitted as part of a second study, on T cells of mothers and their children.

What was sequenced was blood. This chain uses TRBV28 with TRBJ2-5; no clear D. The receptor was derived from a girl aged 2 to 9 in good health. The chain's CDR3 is CASRHIGIGLQETQYF. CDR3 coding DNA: TGTGCCAGCCGACATATAGGTATAGGCCTCCAAGAGACCCAGTACTTC.